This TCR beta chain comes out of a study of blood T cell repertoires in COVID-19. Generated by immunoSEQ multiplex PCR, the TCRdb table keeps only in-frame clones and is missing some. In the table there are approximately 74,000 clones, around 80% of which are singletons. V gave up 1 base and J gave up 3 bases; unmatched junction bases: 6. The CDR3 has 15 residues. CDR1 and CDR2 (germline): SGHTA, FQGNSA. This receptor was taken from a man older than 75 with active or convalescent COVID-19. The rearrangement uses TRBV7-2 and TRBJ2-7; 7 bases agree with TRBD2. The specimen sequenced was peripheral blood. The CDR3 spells CASSLVTSVNYEQYF. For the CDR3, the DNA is TGTGCCAGCAGCTTAGTTACTAGCGTTAACTACGAGCAGTACTTC.